The source of this T cell receptor (beta chain) is a study of OX40 agonist ivuxolimab in advanced cancers. Study-level results: Both blood CD4+ and CD8+ T cells showed clonal growth by week 6 at 0.1 to 3.0 mg/kg.

The CDR3 consists of 11 residues. Trimming left V 5 bases short and J 10 bases short, with 9 bases between. Germline CDR1 MDHEN, CDR2 SYDVKM. Generated by immunoSEQ multiplex PCR, the TCRdb table keeps only in-frame clones and is missing some. In the table there are around 18,000 clones, about 80% of which are singletons. This clone was seen just once. The antigen remains undetermined. This sequence joins TRBV28 and TRBJ2-1; D is unclear. The receptor comes from an adult with an advanced solid tumor such as melanoma, head and neck, liver or kidney cancer. The source was CD4+ or CD8+ T cells sorted from blood, collected in a trial of the OX40 agonist ivuxolimab. CDR3 region: CASSTQYEQFF. In nucleotides, the CDR3 is TGTGCCAGCAGTACGCAATACGAGCAGTTCTTC.